The sequence of this TCR beta chain was determined in a study of regulatory T cells in long-lasting Graves disease. Study-wide background: Persistent Graves' disease denoted over 5 years of antithyroid drugs plus positive TSH receptor antibodies.

Libraries of TCR beta came from iRepertoire HTBI primers plus Arm-PCR of CDR3 regions. TCRdb used MiXCR to reprocess the multiplex PCR reads, holding one entry per CDR3 protein. The data show hundreds of thousands of distinct CDR3 sequences, around 30% seen once. Study-level results: Persistent disease samples used TRBV28, TRBJ1-2 and TRBJ2-5 preferentially. Patients with persistent disease shared 2,500 or so public clonotypes, outpacing the roughly 970 shared by new patients.

This clonotype came up a few times. Its antigen is not identified. Indicated time point: persistent/refractory GD, antithyroid drugs over 5 years with positive TRAb. RNA extracted from PBMCs served as the sequencing template. CDR3 length: 14 residues. The V gene lost 4 bases and the J gene lost 5 bases, with 14 bases spanning the gap. Looked up from germline, CDR1 is ENHRY and CDR2 is SYGVKD. The sequence came from a female donor with Graves disease. This sample comprised peripheral blood mononuclear cells (PBMCs), obtained when the disease was refractory, from a patient treated with antithyroid drugs. This chain joins TRBV10-3 and TRBJ2-5; D gene unclear. The chain's CDR3 is CAISVLGARETQYF. The CDR3 DNA is TGTGCCATCAGTGTTTTAGGCGCTCGGGAGACCCAGTACTTC.